This T cell receptor (beta chain) was sequenced in a study of metastatic and nonmetastatic thyroid tumors. Study-wide context: Across peripheral blood and tumor or nodule tissue samples taken from malignant and benign thyroid patients, the repertoires were compared with one another. Study conclusions and caveats: According to reports, the diversity of TCR beta was significantly higher in malignant thyroid tumors than in benign nodules, and this held in both blood and tumor samples.

Ten or more counts support this clone. The antigen remains undetermined. Authors' analysis steps: It was from CDR3 differences across clinicopathological groups that a distant-metastasis classifier for papillary thyroid cancer was built. MiXCR reprocessed the PCR reads for TCRdb. TCRdb's processing, not the study's, gives the V and J calls here. The sample lists about 33,000 clones, under 14% occurring once. Before thyroid surgery, none of the patients had received any treatment. Germline CDR1 WNHNN, CDR2 SYGVQD (reference sequence). V was pared by 3 bases and J by 1 base, with 6 bases of the junction left unmatched. The length of the CDR3 is 15 residues.

The clonotype comes from a female donor with papillary thyroid cancer or a benign thyroid nodule (not recorded which). Some clones in this sample may be carry-over from other donors' samples. Sequencing input: blood. V gene TRBV10-1 combines with J gene TRBJ2-7; 7 bases agree with TRBD1. The CDR3 coding sequence is TGCGCCAGCAGTGATAGGCGACAGGGATCCTACGAGCAGTACTTC. As protein: CASSDRRQGSYEQYF.